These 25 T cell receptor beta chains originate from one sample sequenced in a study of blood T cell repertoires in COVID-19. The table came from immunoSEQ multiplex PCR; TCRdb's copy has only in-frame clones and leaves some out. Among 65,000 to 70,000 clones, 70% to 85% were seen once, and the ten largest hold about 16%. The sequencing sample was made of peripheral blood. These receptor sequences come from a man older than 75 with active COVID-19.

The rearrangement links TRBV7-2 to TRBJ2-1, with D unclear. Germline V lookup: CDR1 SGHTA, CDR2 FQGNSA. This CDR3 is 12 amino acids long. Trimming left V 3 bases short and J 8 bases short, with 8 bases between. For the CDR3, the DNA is TGTGCCAGCAGCTTTAACCAGGATGAGCAGTTCTTC. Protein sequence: CASSFNQDEQFF.

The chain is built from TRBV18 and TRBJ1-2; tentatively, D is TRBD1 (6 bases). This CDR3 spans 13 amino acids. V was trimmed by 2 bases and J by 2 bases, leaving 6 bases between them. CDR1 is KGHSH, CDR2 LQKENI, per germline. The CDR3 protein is CASSPDRNYGYTF. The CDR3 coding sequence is TGTGCCAGCTCACCAGACAGGAACTATGGCTACACCTTC.

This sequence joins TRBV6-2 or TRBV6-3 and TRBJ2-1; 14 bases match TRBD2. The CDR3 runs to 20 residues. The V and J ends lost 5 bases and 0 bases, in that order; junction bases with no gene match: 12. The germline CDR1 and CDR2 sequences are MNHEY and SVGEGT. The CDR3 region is CASSPRTSGRTQPSYNEQFF. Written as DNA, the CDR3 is TGTGCCAGCAGTCCACGGACTAGCGGGAGGACCCAACCCTCCTACAATGAGCAGTTCTTC.

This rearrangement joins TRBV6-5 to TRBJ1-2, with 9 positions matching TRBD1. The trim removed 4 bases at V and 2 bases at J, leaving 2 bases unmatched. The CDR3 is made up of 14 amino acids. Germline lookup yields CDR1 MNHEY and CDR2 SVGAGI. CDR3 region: CASSSGTGNYGYTF. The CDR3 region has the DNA TGTGCCAGCAGTTCGGGGACAGGGAACTATGGCTACACCTTC.

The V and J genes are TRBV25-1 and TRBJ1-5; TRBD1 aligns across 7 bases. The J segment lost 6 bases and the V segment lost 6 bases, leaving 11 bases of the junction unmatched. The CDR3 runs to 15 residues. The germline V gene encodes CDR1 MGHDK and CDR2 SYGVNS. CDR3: CASRPGTARGQPQHF. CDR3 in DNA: TGTGCCAGCAGGCCCGGGACAGCCAGGGGTCAGCCCCAGCATTTT.

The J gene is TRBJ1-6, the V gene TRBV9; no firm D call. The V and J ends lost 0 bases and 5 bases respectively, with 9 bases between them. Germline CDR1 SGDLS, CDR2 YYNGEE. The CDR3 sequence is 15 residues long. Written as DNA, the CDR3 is TGTGCCAGCAGCGTAGGAGACACAAATAATTCACCCCTCCACTTT. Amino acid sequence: CASSVGDTNNSPLHF.

The CDR3 region has the DNA TGTGCCAGAAACAGGGCCGATCAGCCCCAGCATTTT. Protein sequence: CARNRADQPQHF. The V call is TRBV6-5, the J call TRBJ1-5, with a possible D match to TRBD1 (6 bases). The V gene lost 9 bases and the J gene lost 5 bases, with 11 bases spanning the gap. This CDR3 spans 12 amino acids. CDR1 and CDR2 from the germline V gene are MNHEY and SVGAGI.

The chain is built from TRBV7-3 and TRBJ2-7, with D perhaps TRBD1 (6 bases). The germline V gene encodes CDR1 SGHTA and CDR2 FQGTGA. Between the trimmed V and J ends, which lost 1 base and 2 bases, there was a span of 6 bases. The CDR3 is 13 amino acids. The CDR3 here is CASSLNRAYEQYF. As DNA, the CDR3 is TGTGCCAGCAGCTTAAACAGGGCCTACGAGCAGTACTTC.

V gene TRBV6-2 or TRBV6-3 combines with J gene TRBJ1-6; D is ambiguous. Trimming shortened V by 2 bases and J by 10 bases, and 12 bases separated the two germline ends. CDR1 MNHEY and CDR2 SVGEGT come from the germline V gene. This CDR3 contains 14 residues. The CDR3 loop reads CASSYAALGSPLHF. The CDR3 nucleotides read TGTGCCAGCAGTTACGCGGCTCTCGGGTCACCCCTCCACTTT.

For the CDR3, the DNA is TGTGCCAGCAGCTTAGATCGACTAGCGGTAGATACGCAGTATTTT. As protein: CASSLDRLAVDTQYF. This chain joins TRBV7-8 and TRBJ2-3; TRBD2 agrees at 9 bases. The CDR3 is 15 amino acids. Losses at the gene ends were 1 base for V and 5 bases for J; bases not matched to a gene: 4. CDR1 and CDR2 (germline): SGHVS, FQNEAQ.

CDR3 in amino acids: CASSYTGLAGRDTQYF. DNA of the CDR3: TGTGCCAGCAGTTACACGGGACTAGCGGGACGAGATACGCAGTATTTT. The chain uses TRBV6-2 or TRBV6-3 and TRBJ2-3, with 13 bases that match TRBD2. Germline CDR1 and CDR2: MNHEY and SVGEGT. V shed 2 bases, J shed 5 bases, and the junction held 4 bases outside the gene matches. The CDR3 runs to 16 residues.

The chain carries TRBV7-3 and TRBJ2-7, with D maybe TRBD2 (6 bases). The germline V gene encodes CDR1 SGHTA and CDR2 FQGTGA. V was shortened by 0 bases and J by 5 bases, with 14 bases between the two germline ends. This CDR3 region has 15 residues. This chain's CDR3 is CASSLTVGLNNEQYF. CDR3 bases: TGTGCCAGCAGCTTAACGGTGGGACTTAACAACGAGCAGTACTTC.

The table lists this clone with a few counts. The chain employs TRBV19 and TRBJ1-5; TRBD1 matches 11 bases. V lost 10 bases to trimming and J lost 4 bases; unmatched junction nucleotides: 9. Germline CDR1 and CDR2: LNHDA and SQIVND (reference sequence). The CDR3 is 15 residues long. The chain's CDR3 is CATEDRGLGNQPQHF. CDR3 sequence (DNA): TGTGCCACAGAGGACAGGGGGCTAGGTAATCAGCCCCAGCATTTT. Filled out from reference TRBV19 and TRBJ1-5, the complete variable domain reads DGGITQSPKYLFRKEGQNVTLSCEQNLNHDAMYWYRQDPGQGLRLIYYSQIVNDFQKGDIAEGYSVSREKKESFPLTVTSAQKNPTAFYLCATEDRGLGNQPQHFGDGTRLSIL.

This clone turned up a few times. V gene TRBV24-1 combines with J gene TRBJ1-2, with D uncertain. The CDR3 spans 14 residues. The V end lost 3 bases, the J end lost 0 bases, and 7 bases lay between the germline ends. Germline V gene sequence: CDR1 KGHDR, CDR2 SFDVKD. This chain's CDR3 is CATSDGSTNYGYTF. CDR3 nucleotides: TGTGCCACCAGTGATGGGAGTACTAACTATGGCTACACCTTC.

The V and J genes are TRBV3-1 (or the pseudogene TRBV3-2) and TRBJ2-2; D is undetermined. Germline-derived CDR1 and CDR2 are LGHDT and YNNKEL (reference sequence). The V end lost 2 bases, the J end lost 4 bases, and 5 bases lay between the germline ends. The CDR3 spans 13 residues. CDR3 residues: CASSQRSTGELFF. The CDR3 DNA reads TGTGCCAGCAGCCAACGTTCCACCGGGGAGCTGTTTTTT.

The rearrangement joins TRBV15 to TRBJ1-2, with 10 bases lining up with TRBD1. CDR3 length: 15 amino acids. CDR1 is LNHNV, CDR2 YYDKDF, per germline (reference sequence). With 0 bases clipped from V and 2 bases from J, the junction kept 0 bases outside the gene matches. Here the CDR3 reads CATSREGQGNYGYTF. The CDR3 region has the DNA TGTGCCACCAGCAGAGAGGGACAGGGGAACTATGGCTACACCTTC.

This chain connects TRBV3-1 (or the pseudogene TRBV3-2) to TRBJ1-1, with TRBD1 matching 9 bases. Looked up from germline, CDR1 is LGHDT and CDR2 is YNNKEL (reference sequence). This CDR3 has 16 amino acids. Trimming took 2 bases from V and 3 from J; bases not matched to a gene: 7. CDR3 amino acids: CASSQWDRVRDTEAFF. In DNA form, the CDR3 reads TGTGCCAGCAGCCAATGGGACAGGGTGCGGGACACTGAAGCTTTCTTT.

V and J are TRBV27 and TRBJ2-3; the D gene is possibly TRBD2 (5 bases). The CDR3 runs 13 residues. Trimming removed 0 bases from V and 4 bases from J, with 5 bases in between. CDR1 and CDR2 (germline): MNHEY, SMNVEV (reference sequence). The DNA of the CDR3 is TGTGCCAGCAGTTTATCGAGGGCAGATACGCAGTATTTT. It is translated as CASSLSRADTQYF.

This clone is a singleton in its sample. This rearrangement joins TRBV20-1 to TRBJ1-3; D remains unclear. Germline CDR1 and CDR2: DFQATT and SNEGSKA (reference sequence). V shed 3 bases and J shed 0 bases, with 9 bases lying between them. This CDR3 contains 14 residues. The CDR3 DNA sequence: TGCAGTGCTAGTATTCCGGGCTCTGGAAACACCATATATTTT. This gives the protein CSASIPGSGNTIYF.

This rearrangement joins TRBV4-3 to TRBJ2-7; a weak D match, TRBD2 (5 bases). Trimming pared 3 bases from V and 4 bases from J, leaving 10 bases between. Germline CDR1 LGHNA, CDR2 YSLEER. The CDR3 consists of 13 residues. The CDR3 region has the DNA TGCGCCAGCAGCCATAAACGCGGGTACGAGCAGTACTTC. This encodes CASSHKRGYEQYF.

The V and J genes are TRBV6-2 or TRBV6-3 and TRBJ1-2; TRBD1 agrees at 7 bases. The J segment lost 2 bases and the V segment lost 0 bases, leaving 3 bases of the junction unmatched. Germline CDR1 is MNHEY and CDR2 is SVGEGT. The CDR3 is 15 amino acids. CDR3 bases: TGTGCCAGCAGTTACTCGCCGACAGGGAACTATGGCTACACCTTC. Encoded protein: CASSYSPTGNYGYTF.

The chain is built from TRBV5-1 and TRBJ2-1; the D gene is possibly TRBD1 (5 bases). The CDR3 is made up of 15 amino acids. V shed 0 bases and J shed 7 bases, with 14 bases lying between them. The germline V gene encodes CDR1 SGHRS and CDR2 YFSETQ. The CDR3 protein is CASSLGQGLGNEQFF. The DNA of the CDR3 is TGCGCCAGCAGCTTGGGTCAGGGTCTTGGGAATGAGCAGTTCTTC.

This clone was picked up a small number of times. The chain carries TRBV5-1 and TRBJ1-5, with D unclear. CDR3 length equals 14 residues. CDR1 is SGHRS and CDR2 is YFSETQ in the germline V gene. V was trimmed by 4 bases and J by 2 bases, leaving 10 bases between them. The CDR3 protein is CASSTVPGNQPQHF. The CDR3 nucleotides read TGCGCCAGCAGCACAGTCCCGGGCAATCAGCCCCAGCATTTT.

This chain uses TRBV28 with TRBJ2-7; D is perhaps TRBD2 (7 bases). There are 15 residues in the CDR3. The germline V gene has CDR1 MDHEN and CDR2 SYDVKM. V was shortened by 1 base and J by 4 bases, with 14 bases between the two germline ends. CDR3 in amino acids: CASSLSGGVEYEQYF. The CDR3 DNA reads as TGTGCCAGCAGTTTATCGGGGGGCGTAGAGTACGAGCAGTACTTC.

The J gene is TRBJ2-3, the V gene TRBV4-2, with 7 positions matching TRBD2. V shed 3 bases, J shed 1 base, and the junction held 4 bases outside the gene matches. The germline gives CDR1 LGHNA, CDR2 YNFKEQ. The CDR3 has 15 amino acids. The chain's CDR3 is CASSHRGGRTDTQYF. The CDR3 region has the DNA TGTGCCAGCAGCCACCGCGGGGGACGCACAGATACGCAGTATTTT.